The present entry profiles one T cell receptor (beta chain) with its context. This sample stems from a study of cytomegalovirus exposure and HLA in healthy donors. Background on the study: Out of about 190 million T cells, an earlier analysis found roughly 110 million unique TCR beta sequences in total. Within the Caucasian-associated ancestry cluster were around 81% of the approximately 400 genotyped donors.

The PCR made use of 60 Vbeta and 13 Jbeta primers. Method: immunoSEQ multiplex PCR; TCRdb's copy keeps in-frame clones and lacks some. The table lists about 200,000 clones, less than 90% of them singletons. Per the germline V gene, CDR1 is MGHRA and CDR2 is YSYEKL. This CDR3 spans 17 amino acids. The ends were cut back, 0 bases at V and 7 bases at J, with 22 bases in the middle. Sample: PBMCs. The chain joins TRBV4-1 to TRBJ2-7; D not resolved. This clonotype was obtained from a woman aged 25 to 39 in good health and CMV-seronegative. The CDR3 loop reads CASSQEFYPATFGEQYF. The CDR3 coding sequence is TGCGCCAGCAGCCAAGAGTTTTACCCGGCTACCTTCGGGGAGCAGTACTTC.